The 32 T cell receptor beta chains given below trace back to one sample, sequenced in a study of shared clonotypes between healthy human individuals. Sequencing was performed with immunoSEQ multiplex PCR; in TCRdb, only in-frame clones are kept and a portion is missing. This sample has about 120,000 clones, with about 70% found just once. The source material was memory CD8+ T cells sorted from blood. The subset here: CD45RO+ cells pooled with CCR7-negative TemRA cells. All receptors come from a woman aged 25 to 45 in good health.

The rearrangement links TRBV2 to TRBJ2-1, with 8 bases lining up with TRBD2. The J segment lost 4 bases and the V segment lost 2 bases, leaving 7 bases of the junction unmatched. The CDR3 contains 16 residues. CDR1 and CDR2 from the germline V gene are SNHLY and FYNNEI. DNA of the CDR3: TGTGCCAGCAGTGAAAGGCCGGGACTAGATTACAATGAGCAGTTCTTC. Protein sequence: CASSERPGLDYNEQFF.

This chain uses TRBV6-5 with TRBJ2-7; D might be TRBD2 (6 bases). Deletions cut 0 bases from V and 3 bases from J, with 15 bases between. The germline V gene has CDR1 MNHEY and CDR2 SVGAGI. CDR3 length equals 16 residues. The CDR3 loop is CASSYSLGGDGYEQYF. The DNA of the CDR3 is TGTGCCAGCAGTTACTCGTTAGGAGGGGATGGCTACGAGCAGTACTTC.

This clone came up a few times. The same CDR3 is also encoded by other DNA sequences in this sample. The chain links TRBV7-9 to TRBJ1-1; D is unclear. CDR3 length: 14 residues. The germline CDR1 and CDR2 sequences are SEHNR and FQNEAQ (reference sequence). With 1 base removed from V and 1 base from J, the gap between germline ends came to 7 bases. The DNA for the CDR3 is TGTGCCAGCAGCTTAGTGGAGGGGAACACTGAAGCTTTCTTT. This encodes CASSLVEGNTEAFF.

V usage is TRBV25-1 and J usage is TRBJ1-2, with a possible D match to TRBD1 (6 bases). V was clipped by 6 bases and J by 4 bases, with 18 bases between them. This CDR3 spans 15 amino acids. The germline CDR1 and CDR2 sequences are MGHDK and SYGVNS. DNA of the CDR3: TGTGCCAGCAGAGGAAACAGGGCTGGCTTCTATGGCTACACCTTC. This encodes CASRGNRAGFYGYTF.

This chain uses TRBV28 with TRBJ2-7; 7 positions match TRBD1. The CDR3 contains 17 residues. The V gene's germline CDR1 is MDHEN and CDR2 SYDVKM. The V and J ends lost 2 bases and 4 bases, in that order; junction bases with no gene match: 14. CDR3: CASSLPGTAFPGYEQYF. The CDR3, as DNA: TGTGCCAGCAGTTTACCCGGGACAGCCTTCCCGGGATACGAGCAGTACTTC. Filled out from reference TRBV28 and TRBJ2-7, the complete variable domain reads DVKVTQSSRYLVKRTGEKVFLECVQDMDHENMFWYRQDPGLGLRLIYFSYDVKMKEKGDIPEGYSVSREKKERFSLILESASTNQTSMYLCASSLPGTAFPGYEQYFGPGTRLTVT.

V is TRBV6-6 and J is TRBJ1-1; no definite D call. The CDR3 has 11 residues. Germline loops: CDR1 MNHNY, CDR2 SVGAGI (reference sequence). Trimming removed 6 bases at V and 2 bases at J, with 4 bases between. The CDR3 loop reads CASSRNTEAFF. The CDR3 bases are TGTGCCAGCAGCCGAAACACTGAAGCTTTCTTT.

V gene TRBV6-1 combines with J gene TRBJ2-7; 7 bases agree with TRBD2. The CDR3 length is 15 residues. Trimming took 6 bases from V and 6 from J; bases not matched to a gene: 14. Germline V gene lookup returns CDR1 MNHNS and CDR2 SASEGT. This CDR3 is CASSRGESGVSEQYF. As DNA, the CDR3 is TGTGCCAGCAGCCGGGGGGAGTCGGGTGTGAGCGAGCAGTACTTC.

The sample holds a few counts of this clone. V and J are TRBV11-2 and TRBJ2-7, with 7 bases aligning to TRBD2. The CDR3 covers 16 residues. Trimming took 3 bases from V and 0 from J; bases not matched to a gene: 8. The germline CDR1 and CDR2 sequences are SGHAT and FQNNGV. This CDR3 reads CASSFGASGYSYEQYF. The CDR3 DNA follows: TGTGCCAGCAGCTTTGGCGCTAGCGGTTACTCCTACGAGCAGTACTTC.

The chain recombines TRBV4-1 with TRBJ1-1; maybe TRBD1 (6 bases). The CDR3 has 16 residues. Per germline, CDR1 MGHRA and CDR2 YSYEKL. The germline V and J ends were trimmed by 4 bases and 3 bases, with 18 bases remaining between them. The CDR3 nucleotides read TGCGCCAGCAGCCCGGCCCCCCAGGGGCGGGACACTGAAGCTTTCTTT. Protein product: CASSPAPQGRDTEAFF.

This clone has a single count. The V call is TRBV30, the J call TRBJ2-7; D is perhaps TRBD2 (5 bases). The CDR3 has 15 amino acids. Germline CDR1 reads GTSNPN; CDR2 reads SVGIG (reference sequence). Trimming removed 0 bases from V and 4 bases from J, with 16 bases in between. CDR3 DNA sequence: TGTGCCTGGAGTGTACTAGAGGGCCTGGGATACGAGCAGTACTTC. Amino acid sequence: CAWSVLEGLGYEQYF.

CDR3 in DNA: TGTGCCAGCAGCAGACTAGCGGGAGGGGCAAGCTCCTACAATGAGCAGTTCTTC. Its protein is CASSRLAGGASSYNEQFF. The V gene is TRBV7-8, the J gene TRBJ2-1; 14 nucleotides align to TRBD2. There are 18 residues in the CDR3. V shed 5 bases, J shed 0 bases, and the junction held 6 bases outside the gene matches. Germline CDR1 and CDR2: SGHVS and FQNEAQ.

This clone was observed at least ten times. The V and J genes are TRBV28 and TRBJ2-2, with 7 bases identical to TRBD2. The V segment lost 5 bases and the J segment 3 bases; nucleotides outside the gene matches: 6. Germline V gives CDR1 MDHEN, CDR2 SYDVKM. The CDR3 extends over 15 amino acids. The CDR3 sequence is CASSLGGRDTGELFF. In DNA, the CDR3 is TGTGCCAGCAGTCTTGGGGGGAGGGACACCGGGGAGCTGTTTTTT.

To note about this clone: The likely explanation is a read error, given a far larger clone one base away. J is TRBJ2-5 and V is TRBV25-1; D may be TRBD1 or TRBD2 (5 bases each). The CDR3 totals 16 residues. CDR1 and CDR2 (germline): MGHDK, SYGVNS. V was shortened by 3 bases and J by 2 bases, with 16 bases between the two germline ends. The CDR3 sequence is CASSDSYKGRQETQYF. For the CDR3, the DNA is TGTGCCAGCAGTGATTCTTACAAGGGGAGACAAGAGACCCAGTACTTC. Filled out from reference TRBV25-1 and TRBJ2-5, the complete variable domain reads EADIYQTPRYLVIGTGKKITLECSQTMGHDKMYWYQQDPGMELHLIHYSYGVNSTEKGDLSSESTVSRIRTEHFPLTLESARPSHTSQYLCASSDSYKGRQETQYFGPGTRLLVL.

The genes are TRBV9 and TRBJ2-3, with D perhaps matching TRBD1 (5 bases). V lost 1 base, J lost 4 bases, and 13 bases lay in between. The CDR3 is 15 residues long. Germline CDR1 reads SGDLS; CDR2 reads YYNGEE. The CDR3 DNA sequence: TGTGCCAGCAGCGTACAGGGCGTTCAGGCAGATACGCAGTATTTT. Its protein product is CASSVQGVQADTQYF.

The chain is built from TRBV7-9 and TRBJ2-1; D unresolved. CDR1 and CDR2 from the germline V gene are SEHNR and FQNEAQ (reference sequence). This CDR3 contains 12 residues. Trimming took 3 bases from V and 5 from J, leaving 5 bases between them. CDR3 sequence: CASSFWDNEQFF. In nucleotides, the CDR3 is TGTGCCAGCAGCTTTTGGGACAATGAGCAGTTCTTC.

This chain connects TRBV6-4 to TRBJ2-2; a weak D match, TRBD2 (5 bases). The germline V and J ends were trimmed by 3 bases and 3 bases, with 8 bases remaining between them. This CDR3 has 14 residues. Germline CDR1 is MRHNA and CDR2 is SNTAGT. In DNA form, the CDR3 reads TGTGCCAGCAGTGATAAGGGAGACACCGGGGAGCTGTTTTTT. Residues: CASSDKGDTGELFF.

This chain connects TRBV28 to TRBJ2-5, with TRBD2 matching over 7 bases. The DNA end is a closer match to TRBJ2-7, so the J assignment may be wrong. CDR1 MDHEN and CDR2 SYDVKM come from the germline V gene. The CDR3 contains 13 residues. The CDR3 nucleotides are TGTGCCAGCAGTTTCGTAGCGGGCTACGAGCAGTACTTC. It is translated as CASSFVAGYEQYF.

The genes are TRBV28 and TRBJ2-5, with D hard to call. CDR3 length equals 13 residues. V was shortened by 3 bases and J by 5 bases, with 10 bases between the two germline ends. Germline CDR1 reads MDHEN; CDR2 reads SYDVKM. CDR3 in amino acids: CASSFPSLETQYF. CDR3 sequence (DNA): TGTGCCAGCAGTTTCCCTAGTTTGGAGACCCAGTACTTC.

This chain connects TRBV10-3 to TRBJ2-5; 9 bases agree with TRBD1. With V trimmed by 4 bases and J by 4 bases, 4 bases remained unmatched. This CDR3 contains 14 residues. The germline V gene has CDR1 ENHRY and CDR2 SYGVKD. For the CDR3, the DNA is TGTGCCATCAGTGGAACGACAGGGGGAGAGACCCAGTACTTC. Translating it yields CAISGTTGGETQYF.

The rearrangement uses TRBV27 and TRBJ2-7; possible D gene TRBD1, 6 bases. From germline, CDR1 is MNHEY and CDR2 SMNVEV (reference sequence). CDR3 length: 13 residues. With 4 bases removed from V and 2 bases from J, the gap between germline ends came to 9 bases. In DNA, the CDR3 is TGTGCCAGCAGTTCAGGGACACCCTACGAGCAGTACTTC. Protein sequence: CASSSGTPYEQYF.

The DNA of the CDR3 is TGTGCCAGCAGCTTAGATGGGACGGATTTCTATGGCTACACCTTC. Amino acid sequence: CASSLDGTDFYGYTF. This chain joins TRBV11-3 and TRBJ1-2; weak D call: TRBD1 (5 bases). The CDR3 sequence is 15 residues long. Per germline, CDR1 SGHNT and CDR2 YENEEA. The ends were cut back, 0 bases at V and 4 bases at J, with 12 bases in the middle.

The chain has TRBV4-1 and TRBJ2-3; no definite D call. The CDR3 has 16 amino acids. V was cut by 0 bases and J by 3 bases, with 13 bases left in between. The germline V gene encodes CDR1 MGHRA and CDR2 YSYEKL. In DNA, the CDR3 is TGCGCCAGCAGCCAAGATCAAGAGGTGAAAACAGATACGCAGTATTTT. It is translated as CASSQDQEVKTDTQYF.

The chain is built from TRBV4-1 and TRBJ2-5, with 14 bases lining up with TRBD2. The length of the CDR3 is 19 residues. V shed 4 bases and J 5 bases; nucleotides not matched to a gene: 15. Germline V gives CDR1 MGHRA, CDR2 YSYEKL. In DNA form, the CDR3 reads TGCGCCAGCAGCCCGACTGCGGGACTAGCGGGAGTGGGTCGTGAGACCCAGTACTTC. Amino acids: CASSPTAGLAGVGRETQYF.

The table lists this clone with a few counts. The gene calls are TRBV19 and TRBJ1-4; D gene ambiguous. Looked up from germline, CDR1 is LNHDA and CDR2 is SQIVND (reference sequence). V gave up 7 bases and J gave up 7 bases, with 10 bases separating them. This CDR3 comprises 12 residues. The DNA of the CDR3 is TGTGCCAGTACCATAGTTGGTGAAAAACTGTTTTTT. This codes for CASTIVGEKLFF.

This clone is a singleton in its sample. The chain couples TRBV11-2 to TRBJ1-1, with TRBD1 matching 12 bases. With 4 bases clipped from V and 10 bases from J, the junction kept 7 bases outside the gene matches. The CDR3 runs to 14 residues. The germline V gene has CDR1 SGHAT and CDR2 FQNNGV. This chain's CDR3 is CASSSGTGGFGAFF. CDR3 coding DNA: TGTGCCAGCAGCTCGGGGACAGGGGGCTTCGGAGCTTTCTTT.

The chain employs TRBV7-6 and TRBJ2-7, with TRBD2 identical over 7 bases. CDR3 length: 16 residues. The germline V gene has CDR1 SGHVS and CDR2 FNYEAQ. The V and J ends lost 5 bases and 6 bases, in that order; junction bases with no gene match: 16. DNA of the CDR3: TGTGCCAGCAGCATATACCCGGGACTACCTGTGATCGAGCAGTACTTC. Amino acids: CASSIYPGLPVIEQYF.

The chain has TRBV7-8 and TRBJ2-1; no definite D call. The CDR3 sequence is 14 residues long. The germline V gene encodes CDR1 SGHVS and CDR2 FQNEAQ. With 6 bases removed from V and 0 bases from J, the gap between germline ends came to 9 bases. The CDR3 nucleotides are TGTGCCAGCAGGGTCAGGAGCTCCTACAATGAGCAGTTCTTC. Protein: CASRVRSSYNEQFF.

A few counts support this clone. The chain is built from TRBV28 and TRBJ2-7; possible D gene TRBD1, 6 bases. Trimming cost V 7 bases and J 3 bases, with 7 bases left between them. The CDR3 loop spans 11 amino acids. Germline V gene data show CDR1 as MDHEN and CDR2 as SYDVKM. The CDR3 region is CASKDSYEQYF. The CDR3 DNA reads as TGTGCCAGCAAGGACAGCTACGAGCAGTACTTC.

This chain joins TRBV28 and TRBJ2-6; D not certain. Trimming left V 6 bases short and J 0 bases short, with 15 bases between. CDR1 and CDR2 from the germline V gene are MDHEN and SYDVKM. This CDR3 comprises 17 residues. For the CDR3, the DNA is TGTGCCAGCAGGGCCATCTTCGTGGGCTCTGGGGCCAACGTCCTGACTTTC. It is translated as CASRAIFVGSGANVLTF.

This clone was counted a single time. The genes are TRBV6-9 and TRBJ2-1; tentatively, D is TRBD2 (5 bases). Trimming removed 4 bases from V and 7 bases from J, with 11 bases in between. This CDR3 region has 13 residues. Germline values: CDR1 MNHGY, CDR2 SVAAGI. The DNA of the CDR3 is TGTGCCAGCAGTTTGACCCGGGGAAATGAGCAGTTCTTC. Its protein product is CASSLTRGNEQFF.

The rearrangement links TRBV10-3 to TRBJ1-5; 9 positions match TRBD1. Unmatched junction bases numbered 7, after V lost 2 bases and J lost 5 bases. The CDR3 is made up of 16 amino acids. Per germline, CDR1 ENHRY and CDR2 SYGVKD. The CDR3 loop reads CAISEVHRGLDQPQHF. The CDR3 bases are TGTGCCATCAGTGAGGTTCACAGGGGGCTTGATCAGCCCCAGCATTTT.

V gene TRBV5-1 combines with J gene TRBJ1-5; 10 bases are a match to TRBD1. The CDR3 extends over 14 amino acids. The V segment lost 4 bases and the J segment 7 bases; nucleotides outside the gene matches: 5. CDR1 and CDR2 (germline): SGHRS, YFSETQ. Here the CDR3 reads CASSTGQGEQPQHF. In DNA, the CDR3 is TGCGCCAGCAGCACCGGACAGGGGGAGCAGCCCCAGCATTTT.